This T cell receptor beta chain is from a study of blood T cell repertoires in COVID-19. Study details: The samples span acute and convalescent COVID-19 from the United States, Italy and Spain. T cells, B-cell-depleted T cells, or PBMCs provided the cDNA or gDNA that served as material.

As handled by the study authors: Researchers report that nucleated cell counts were estimated from reference gene primer amplification. Data came from immunoSEQ multiplex PCR; TCRdb stores just in-frame clones and leaves some out. V, J and clone size reflect that table, while D and trimming were determined from the DNA. The table records some 240,000 clones, roughly four fifths of them present only once. The CDR3 is 14 amino acids. The trim removed 4 bases at V and 5 bases at J, leaving 3 bases unmatched. CDR1 is SGHRS and CDR2 is YFSETQ in the germline V gene. The rearrangement links TRBV5-1 to TRBJ1-4; the match to TRBD1 covers 9 bases. The sequencing sample was made of peripheral blood. This TCR came from a woman aged 60-75 years with active or convalescent COVID-19. This CDR3 is CASSIGTGNEKLFF. The CDR3 bases are TGCGCCAGCAGCATCGGGACAGGGAATGAAAAACTGTTTTTT.